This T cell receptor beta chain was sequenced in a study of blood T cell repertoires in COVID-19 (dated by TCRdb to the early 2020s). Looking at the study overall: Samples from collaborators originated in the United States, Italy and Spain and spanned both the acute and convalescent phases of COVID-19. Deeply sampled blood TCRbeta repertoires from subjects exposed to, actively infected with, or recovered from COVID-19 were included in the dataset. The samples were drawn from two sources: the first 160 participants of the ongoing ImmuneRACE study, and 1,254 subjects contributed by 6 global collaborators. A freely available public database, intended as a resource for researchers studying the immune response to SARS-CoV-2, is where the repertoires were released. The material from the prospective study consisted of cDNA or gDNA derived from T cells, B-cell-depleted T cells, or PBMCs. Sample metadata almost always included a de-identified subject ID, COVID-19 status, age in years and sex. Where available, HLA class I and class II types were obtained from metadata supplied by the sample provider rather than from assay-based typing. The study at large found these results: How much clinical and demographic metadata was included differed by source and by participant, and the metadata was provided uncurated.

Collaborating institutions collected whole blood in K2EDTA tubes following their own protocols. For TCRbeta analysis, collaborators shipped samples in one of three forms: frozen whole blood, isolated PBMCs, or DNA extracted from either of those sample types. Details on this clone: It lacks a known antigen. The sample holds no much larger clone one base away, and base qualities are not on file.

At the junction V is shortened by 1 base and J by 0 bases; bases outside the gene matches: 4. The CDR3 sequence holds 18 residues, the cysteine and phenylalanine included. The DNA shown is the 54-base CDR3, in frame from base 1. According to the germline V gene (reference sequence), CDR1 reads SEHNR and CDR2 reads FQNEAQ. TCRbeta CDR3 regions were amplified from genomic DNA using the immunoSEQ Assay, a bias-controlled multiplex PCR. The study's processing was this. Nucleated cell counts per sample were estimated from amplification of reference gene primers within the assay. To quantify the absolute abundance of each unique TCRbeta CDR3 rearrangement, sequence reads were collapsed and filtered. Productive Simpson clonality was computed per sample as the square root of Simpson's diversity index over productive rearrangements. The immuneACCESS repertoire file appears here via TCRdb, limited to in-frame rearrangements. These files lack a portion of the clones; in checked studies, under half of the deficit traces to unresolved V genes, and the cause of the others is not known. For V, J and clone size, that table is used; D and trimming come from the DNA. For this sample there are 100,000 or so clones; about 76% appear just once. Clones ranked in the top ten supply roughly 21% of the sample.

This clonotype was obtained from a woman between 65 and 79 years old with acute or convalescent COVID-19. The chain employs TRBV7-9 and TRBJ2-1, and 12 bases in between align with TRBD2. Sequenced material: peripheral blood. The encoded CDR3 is CASSLVGLAGSSYNEQFF. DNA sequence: TGTGCCAGCAGCTTAGTAGGACTAGCGGGAAGCTCCTACAATGAGCAGTTCTTC.